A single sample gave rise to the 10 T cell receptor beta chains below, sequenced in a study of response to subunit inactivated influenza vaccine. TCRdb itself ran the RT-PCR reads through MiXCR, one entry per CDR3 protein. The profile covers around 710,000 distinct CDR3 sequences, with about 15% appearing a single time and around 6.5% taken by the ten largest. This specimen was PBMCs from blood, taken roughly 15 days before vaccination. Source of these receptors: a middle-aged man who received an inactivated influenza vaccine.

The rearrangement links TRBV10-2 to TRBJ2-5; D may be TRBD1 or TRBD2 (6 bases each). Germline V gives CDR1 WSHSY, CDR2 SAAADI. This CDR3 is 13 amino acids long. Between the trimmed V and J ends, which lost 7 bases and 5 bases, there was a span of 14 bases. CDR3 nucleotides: TGCGCCAGCACTGGGGGGCGCCGGGAGACCCAGTACTTC. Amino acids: CASTGGRRETQYF.

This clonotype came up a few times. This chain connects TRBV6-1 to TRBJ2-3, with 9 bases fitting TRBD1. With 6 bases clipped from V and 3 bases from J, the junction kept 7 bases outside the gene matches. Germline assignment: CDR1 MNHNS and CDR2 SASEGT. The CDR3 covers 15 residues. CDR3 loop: CASSPGTGFTDTQYF. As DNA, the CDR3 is TGTGCCAGCAGCCCCGGGACAGGGTTTACAGATACGCAGTATTTT.

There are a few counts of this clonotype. This CDR3 reads CASSGRSFGTDTQYF. CDR3 DNA: TGTGCCAGCAGTGGTCGGTCGTTCGGCACAGATACGCAGTATTTT. The genes are TRBV6-1 and TRBJ2-3; no definite D call. There are 15 residues in the CDR3. V shed 4 bases and J shed 1 base, with 12 bases lying between them. Germline V gene lookup returns CDR1 MNHNS and CDR2 SASEGT.

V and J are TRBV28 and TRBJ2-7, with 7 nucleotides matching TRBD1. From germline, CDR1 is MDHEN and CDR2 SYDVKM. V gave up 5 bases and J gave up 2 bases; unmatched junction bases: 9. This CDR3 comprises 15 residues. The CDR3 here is CASSLLDRFTYEQYF. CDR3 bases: TGTGCCAGCAGTCTGTTGGACAGGTTCACCTACGAGCAGTACTTC.

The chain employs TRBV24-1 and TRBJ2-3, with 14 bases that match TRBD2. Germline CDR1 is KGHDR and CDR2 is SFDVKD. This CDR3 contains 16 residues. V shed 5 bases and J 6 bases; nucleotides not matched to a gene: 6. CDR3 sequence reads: CATSAGTSGRADTQYF. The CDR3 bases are TGTGCCACCAGTGCCGGGACTAGCGGGAGAGCTGATACGCAGTATTTT.

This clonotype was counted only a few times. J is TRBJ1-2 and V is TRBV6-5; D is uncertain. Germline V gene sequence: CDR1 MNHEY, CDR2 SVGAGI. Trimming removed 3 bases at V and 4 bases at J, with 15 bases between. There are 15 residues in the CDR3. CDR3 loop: CASSYASEVIYGYTF. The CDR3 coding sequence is TGTGCCAGCAGTTATGCCTCGGAGGTGATCTATGGCTACACCTTC.

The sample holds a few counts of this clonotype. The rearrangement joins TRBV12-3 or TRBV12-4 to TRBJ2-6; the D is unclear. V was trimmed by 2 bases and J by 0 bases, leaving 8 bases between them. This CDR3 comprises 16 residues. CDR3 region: CASSLRAHSGANVLTF. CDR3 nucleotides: TGTGCCAGCAGTTTAAGGGCACACTCTGGGGCCAACGTCCTGACTTTC.

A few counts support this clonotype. CDR3: CASRPIGTYEQYF. DNA of the CDR3: TGCGCCAGCCGGCCAATAGGGACCTACGAGCAGTACTTC. V and J are TRBV5-1 and TRBJ2-7; no reliable D call. The CDR3 covers 13 residues. Germline V gene lookup returns CDR1 SGHRS and CDR2 YFSETQ. V dropped 7 bases and J dropped 2 bases, with 13 bases sitting between them.

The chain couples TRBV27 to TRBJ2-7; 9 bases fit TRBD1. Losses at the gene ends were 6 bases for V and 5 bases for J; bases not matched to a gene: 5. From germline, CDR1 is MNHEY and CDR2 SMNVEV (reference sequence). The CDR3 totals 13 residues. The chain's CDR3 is CASRPQGAHEQYF. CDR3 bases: TGTGCCAGCAGGCCACAGGGGGCGCACGAGCAGTACTTC.

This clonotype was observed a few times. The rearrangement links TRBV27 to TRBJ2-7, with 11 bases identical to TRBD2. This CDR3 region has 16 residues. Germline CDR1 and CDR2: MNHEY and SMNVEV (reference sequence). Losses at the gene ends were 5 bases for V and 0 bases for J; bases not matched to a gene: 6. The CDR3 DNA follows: TGTGCCAGCAGTACTTCTAGCGGGAGGATCTCCTACGAGCAGTACTTC. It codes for CASSTSSGRISYEQYF.